This T cell receptor beta chain was observed in a study of cytomegalovirus exposure and HLA in healthy donors. Study-wide findings and caveats: Specificity of a few CMV-associated chains for CMV antigens was verified in vitro.

PCR used 60 Vbeta primers and 13 Jbeta primers. Method: immunoSEQ multiplex PCR; TCRdb's copy keeps in-frame clones and lacks some. The sample lists roughly 190,000 clones; more than 85% were seen once. V was shortened by 5 bases and J by 5 bases, with 15 bases between the two germline ends. Germline V lookup: CDR1 SGHTA, CDR2 FQGNSA. CDR3 length equals 14 residues. Points on this clone: What it binds is not known.

Sequencing was performed on PBMCs. This TCR came from a young woman in good health and CMV-seronegative. The chain links TRBV7-2 to TRBJ2-5, with D perhaps TRBD1 (5 bases). The CDR3: CASSLGRVSETQYF. Here the CDR3 DNA reads TGTGCCAGCAGCCTCGGCAGGGTGTCGGAGACCCAGTACTTC.